This T cell receptor (beta chain) was sequenced for a study of T-cell memory formation after mild COVID-19. V gave up 6 bases and J gave up 4 bases; unmatched junction bases: 14. CDR3 length: 15 amino acids. CDR1 SQVTM and CDR2 ANQGSEA come from the germline V gene. Using its own MiXCR run on the 5' RACE reads, TCRdb lists one record per CDR3 protein. This table has some 160,000 distinct CDR3 sequences, roughly 31% appearing once. This sequence was found in an adult woman who had mild COVID-19 (a few samples of this study predate the infection). Cell type and time point are not known. The rearrangement joins TRBV29-1 to TRBJ1-2; 7 bases are shared with TRBD1. Source material: PBMCs or a T cell subset sorted from them (not recorded which). As DNA, the CDR3 is TGCAGCGTGGACCAACAGGGGAGGGGAGGCTATGGCTACACCTTC. Amino acids: CSVDQQGRGGYGYTF.